This is a list of T cell receptor beta chains from one sample in a study of radiotherapy plus CTLA-4 blockade in lung cancer. Only in-frame clones appear in the TCRdb table, and some are missing; sequencing was by immunoSEQ multiplex PCR. The sample carries approximately 89,000 clones, about 85% recorded once. Sequenced material: peripheral blood, taken from a patient treated with radiotherapy plus ipilimumab. The receptor set was obtained from a human donor with non-small cell lung cancer that progressed on radiotherapy plus ipilimumab. The CDR3 runs from the conserved cysteine through the conserved F or W. Fields, in order: J gene, clone size, V gene, D gene, CDR3 DNA, CDR3 protein. A D gene is named only where the DNA matches it firmly. Clone size, where shown, is once, few, many, or a class for clones that have expanded.

j_call: TRBJ2-1
clone_size: NA
v_call: TRBV9
d_call: TRBD1
cdr3_nt: TGTGCCAGCAGCCGGACAGGGACCCACAATGAGCAGTTCTTC
cdr3_aa: CASSRTGTHNEQFF

j_call: TRBJ1-2
clone_size: NA
v_call: TRBV5-8
d_call: NA
cdr3_nt: TGTGCCAGCAGCTTGGAAGCAGGGCGCGGCTACACCTTC
cdr3_aa: CASSLEAGRGYTF

j_call: TRBJ1-1
clone_size: NA
v_call: TRBV27
d_call: TRBD1
cdr3_nt: TGTGCCAGCAGTACCCGACAGGGTAGGAACACTGAAGCTTTCTTT
cdr3_aa: CASSTRQGRNTEAFF

j_call: TRBJ1-1
clone_size: NA
v_call: TRBV5-5
d_call: NA
cdr3_nt: TGTGCCAGCAGCTTGGCGCCGGGTAGGCACACTGAAGCTTTCTTT
cdr3_aa: CASSLAPGRHTEAFF

j_call: TRBJ2-7
clone_size: NA
v_call: TRBV7-3
d_call: NA
cdr3_nt: TGTGCCAGCAGCTTGAGTGCCGCCTCCTACGAGCAGTACTTC
cdr3_aa: CASSLSAASYEQYF

j_call: TRBJ2-7
clone_size: NA
v_call: TRBV4-1
d_call: NA
cdr3_nt: TGCGCCAGCAGCCAAGATCATTGGGCCAACTCCTACGAGCAGTACTTC
cdr3_aa: CASSQDHWANSYEQYF

j_call: TRBJ1-2
clone_size: few
v_call: TRBV7-9
d_call: NA
cdr3_nt: TGTGCCAGCAGCTTAATGCAGGGGTGGTTTAACTATGGCTACACCTTC
cdr3_aa: CASSLMQGWFNYGYTF

j_call: TRBJ1-1
clone_size: NA
v_call: TRBV19
d_call: TRBD1
cdr3_nt: TGTGCCAGTACTCACACAGGGGGCGCCGGCCGAGGCACTGAAGCTTTCTTT
cdr3_aa: CASTHTGGAGRGTEAFF

j_call: TRBJ2-7
clone_size: NA
v_call: TRBV15
d_call: NA
cdr3_nt: TGTGCCACCAGCAGAGATGTGGGCTACGAGCAGTACTTC
cdr3_aa: CATSRDVGYEQYF

j_call: TRBJ1-1
clone_size: NA
v_call: TRBV2
d_call: TRBD1
cdr3_nt: TGTGCCACCAGGGCGATGGGACAGGCGAACACTGAAGCTTTCTTT
cdr3_aa: CATRAMGQANTEAFF

j_call: TRBJ1-2
clone_size: NA
v_call: TRBV30
d_call: NA
cdr3_nt: TGTGCCTCCCCTGGGGCAGAGGATTTCTATGGCTACACCTTC
cdr3_aa: CASPGAEDFYGYTF

j_call: TRBJ1-1
clone_size: NA
v_call: TRBV28
d_call: TRBD1
cdr3_nt: TGTGCCAGCAGTCCACTCGAGACAGGGTGGGTGGACACTGAAGCTTTCTTT
cdr3_aa: CASSPLETGWVDTEAFF

j_call: TRBJ1-5
clone_size: few
v_call: TRBV19
d_call: TRBD1
cdr3_nt: TGTGCCAGTAGTATAGGGACAGGGGGATATCAGCCCCAGCATTTT
cdr3_aa: CASSIGTGGYQPQHF

j_call: TRBJ2-7
clone_size: once
v_call: TRBV9
d_call: TRBD2
cdr3_nt: TGTGCCAGCAGCGTTGGGACTAGCGGGAGTACGTACGAGCAGTACTTC
cdr3_aa: CASSVGTSGSTYEQYF

j_call: TRBJ2-7
clone_size: NA
v_call: TRBV2
d_call: TRBD2
cdr3_nt: TGTGCCAGCACCAGACTAGCGGGGGGGTACGAGCAGTACTTC
cdr3_aa: CASTRLAGGYEQYF

j_call: TRBJ2-3
clone_size: NA
v_call: TRBV2
d_call: NA
cdr3_nt: TGTGCCAGCAGTGAAGTGGGGCAGGGTAGCACGGATACGCAGTATTTT
cdr3_aa: CASSEVGQGSTDTQYF

j_call: TRBJ2-7
clone_size: NA
v_call: TRBV2
d_call: TRBD2
cdr3_nt: TGTGCCAGCAGTGAAGGGGGGGGAGCTAAGGCCTACGAGCAGTACTTC
cdr3_aa: CASSEGGGAKAYEQYF

j_call: TRBJ2-1
clone_size: NA
v_call: TRBV7-2
d_call: TRBD2
cdr3_nt: TGTGCCAGCAGCTTAGGACTAGCGGGGGGGCAGGAGCAGTTCTTC
cdr3_aa: CASSLGLAGGQEQFF

j_call: TRBJ1-1
clone_size: NA
v_call: TRBV6-5
d_call: NA
cdr3_nt: TGTGCCAGCAGTTCGATAGCTGGAGCTTTCTTT
cdr3_aa: CASSSIAGAFF

j_call: TRBJ1-2
clone_size: NA
v_call: TRBV19
d_call: NA
cdr3_nt: TGTGCCAGTAGTCCTGGACAATATGGCTACACCTTC
cdr3_aa: CASSPGQYGYTF

j_call: TRBJ2-5
clone_size: NA
v_call: TRBV5-6
d_call: TRBD1
cdr3_nt: TGTGCCAGCATCCTACAGGGGGCTGGCCAAGAGACCCAGTACTTC
cdr3_aa: CASILQGAGQETQYF

j_call: TRBJ1-2
clone_size: NA
v_call: TRBV7-2
d_call: NA
cdr3_nt: TGTGCCAGCAGCCCCCACAGGACTCCAAACTATGGCTACACCTTC
cdr3_aa: CASSPHRTPNYGYTF

j_call: TRBJ2-4
clone_size: NA
v_call: TRBV11-3
d_call: NA
cdr3_nt: TGTGCCAGCAGCTTAGGTGACATTCAGTACTTC
cdr3_aa: CASSLGDIQYF

j_call: TRBJ2-2
clone_size: once
v_call: TRBV5-8
d_call: NA
cdr3_nt: TGTGCCAGCAGCTTGGCCATTTCCCCGGGAAACACCGGGGAGCTGTTTTTT
cdr3_aa: CASSLAISPGNTGELFF

j_call: TRBJ2-1
clone_size: NA
v_call: TRBV29-1
d_call: TRBD1
cdr3_nt: TGCAGCGTTGAACCGGGACAGGGTAAAGACAATGAGCAGTTCTTC
cdr3_aa: CSVEPGQGKDNEQFF

j_call: TRBJ2-5
clone_size: NA
v_call: TRBV7-6
d_call: NA
cdr3_nt: TGTGCCAGCAGTAACCGGGAGACCCAGTACTTC
cdr3_aa: CASSNRETQYF

j_call: TRBJ2-7
clone_size: few
v_call: TRBV7-2
d_call: NA
cdr3_nt: TGTGCCAGCAGCTTAGGGGCGGGACCGGGCTACGAGCAGTACTTC
cdr3_aa: CASSLGAGPGYEQYF

j_call: TRBJ1-5
clone_size: NA
v_call: TRBV18
d_call: TRBD1
cdr3_nt: TGTGCCAGCTCACCACGGGACAGGGGACGCAATCAGCCCCAGCATTTT
cdr3_aa: CASSPRDRGRNQPQHF

j_call: TRBJ2-1
clone_size: NA
v_call: TRBV18
d_call: NA
cdr3_nt: TGTGCCAGCTCACCAGGGGGGGCGGCTGAGCAGTTCTTC
cdr3_aa: CASSPGGAAEQFF

j_call: TRBJ2-7
clone_size: NA
v_call: TRBV11-1
d_call: TRBD2
cdr3_nt: TGTGCCAGCAGCTTAAGACTAGCGGAAACCTACGAGCAGTACTTC
cdr3_aa: CASSLRLAETYEQYF

j_call: TRBJ1-2
clone_size: NA
v_call: TRBV5-1
d_call: TRBD1
cdr3_nt: TGCGCCAGCAGCCGGGGGACAGGCCTAGACGGGTATGGCTACACCTTC
cdr3_aa: CASSRGTGLDGYGYTF

j_call: TRBJ2-7
clone_size: NA
v_call: TRBV28
d_call: NA
cdr3_nt: TGTGCCAGCATCTCCCGGGACGGCGCTTCGTACGAGCAGTACTTC
cdr3_aa: CASISRDGASYEQYF

j_call: TRBJ1-1
clone_size: NA
v_call: TRBV5-4
d_call: NA
cdr3_nt: TGTGCCAGCAGCCGGGGGGGATACACTGAAGCTTTCTTT
cdr3_aa: CASSRGGYTEAFF